The 7 T cell receptor beta chains reported below all come from one sample, sequenced in a study of human T cells and chemical hapten exposure. Sample time point: pre-sensitization, week 0. Treatment here: therapeutic diphenylcyclopropenone sensitization with weekly scalp DPC. One entry per CDR3 protein results from TCRdb running MiXCR on the RACE reads. Of some 90,000 distinct CDR3 sequences in the sample, 8.5% were seen once. Material: whole blood, obtained in connection with sensitization to the hapten diphenylcyclopropenone (DPC). The receptors were gathered from a man in his forties with alopecia areata. Some clones in this sample may be carry-over from other donors' samples.

The J gene is TRBJ2-5, the V gene TRBV12-3 or TRBV12-4, with a tentative D call TRBD1 (6 bases). This CDR3 region has 13 residues. V was clipped by 5 bases and J by 5 bases, with 12 bases between them. CDR3 protein: CASSHRVEETQYF. CDR3 nucleotide sequence: TGTGCCAGCAGTCACAGGGTCGAGGAGACCCAGTACTTC.

V gene TRBV7-2 combines with J gene TRBJ2-3, with TRBD1 matching 9 bases. CDR1 and CDR2 from the germline V gene are SGHTA and FQGNSA. CDR3 length: 14 residues. V gave up 5 bases and J gave up 4 bases; unmatched junction bases: 4. The CDR3 is CASSRGQGPDTQYF. CDR3 sequence (DNA): TGTGCCAGCAGCAGGGGACAGGGACCAGATACGCAGTATTTT.

Only a few counts were recorded for this clonotype. The CDR3 DNA sequence: TGTGCCAGCAGCACCCGACAGCAAGGGAATGAAAAACTGTTTTTT. Translated, it gives CASSTRQQGNEKLFF. The V gene is TRBV3-1, the J gene TRBJ1-4, with a weak D call TRBD1 (5 bases). Germline V gives CDR1 LGHDT, CDR2 YNNKEL (reference sequence). The CDR3 is made up of 15 amino acids. V lost 5 bases and J 5 bases, leaving 15 bases between the germline ends. Full variable domain (remainder filled in from reference TRBV3-1 and TRBJ1-4): DTAVSQTPKYLVTQMGNDKSIKCEQNLGHDTMYWYKQDSKKFLKIMFSYNNKELIINETVPNRFSPKSPDKAHLNLHINSLELGDSAVYFCASSTRQQGNEKLFFGSGTQLSVL.

This clonotype showed up just a few times. CDR3 sequence (DNA): TGTGCCAGCAGCTCGGCGGGTTGGTACGAGCAGTACTTC. Protein: CASSSAGWYEQYF. This chain connects TRBV5-6 to TRBJ2-7, with D perhaps matching TRBD2 (5 bases). This CDR3 region has 13 residues. V was shortened by 3 bases and J by 4 bases, with 11 bases between the two germline ends. The germline CDR1 and CDR2 sequences are SGHDT and YYEEEE.

The chain couples TRBV20-1 to TRBJ2-4, with 11 bases aligning to TRBD1. The germline V gene has CDR1 DFQATT and CDR2 SNEGSKA (reference sequence). The junction had 4 bases not matched to a gene; V was cut back by 6 bases and J by 6 bases. The CDR3 extends over 13 amino acids. The CDR3 loop is CSATGTGGNIQYF. The CDR3 bases are TGCAGTGCAACCGGGACAGGGGGAAACATTCAGTACTTC.

This clonotype was seen at least ten times. This chain joins TRBV6-1 and TRBJ2-3; no firm D call. V was shortened by 5 bases and J by 1 base, with 13 bases between the two germline ends. Germline V gene sequence: CDR1 MNHNS, CDR2 SASEGT. This CDR3 contains 15 residues. This CDR3 reads CASSYQVPRTDTQYF. DNA of the CDR3: TGTGCCAGCAGTTATCAGGTCCCTCGCACAGATACGCAGTATTTT.

To note about this clonotype: Relative to the germline gene, one junction end is altered; a read error may explain this. This chain uses TRBV5-1 with TRBJ2-2, with no clear D. This CDR3 is 14 amino acids long. In germline, CDR1 is SGHRS, CDR2 YFSETQ. In DNA, the CDR3 is TGCGCCAGCAACTTGGGTGTAAACACCGGGGAGCTGTTTTTT. Its protein product is CASNLGVNTGELFF.